This T cell receptor (beta chain) was sequenced in a study of T cells in Graves' hyperthyroidism and ophthalmopathy. Whole-study results and caveats: Ophthalmopathy, which appeared later, was predicted by the model a median approximately 6.7 months before onset.

Researchers took RNA transcripts and amplified the TCR beta CDR3 regions from them. A set of HTBI primers served as the primers for a first-round RT-PCR of the TCR CDR3. Each CDR3 protein gets one entry after TCRdb re-called the multiplex PCR reads with MiXCR. Of roughly 280,000 distinct CDR3 sequences detected, 20% to 25% appear once; the ten largest clones hold about 60%. A word on this clonotype: Its matching antigen is unknown.

The trim removed 6 bases at V and 4 bases at J, leaving 4 bases unmatched. Germline CDR1 is SNHLY and CDR2 is FYNNEI. The CDR3 contains 13 residues. Source material for PBMCs was 10 ml fresh peripheral blood. Sequenced sample: blood. The chain has TRBV2 and TRBJ2-5; 8 positions match TRBD1. This clonotype originated in a man aged 30 to 39 with Graves' ophthalmopathy. DNA for the CDR3: TGTGCCAGCAGGGACAGGGTGGGAGAGACCCAGTACTTC. Its protein is CASRDRVGETQYF.